The 24 T cell receptor beta chains given below trace back to one sample, sequenced in a study of CD8 T cells in Susac syndrome. Reverse transcription of 0.5 to 1 ug RNA was performed with random hexamers. TCRdb itself ran the immunoSEQ multiplex PCR reads through MiXCR, one entry per CDR3 protein. The sample carries roughly 80,000 distinct CDR3 sequences, roughly 95% recorded once. The sample comprised CD8+ T cells from PBMCs. The source of these receptors is a human donor with Susac syndrome.

The J gene is TRBJ2-7, the V gene TRBV4-3; 9 bases fit TRBD1. Germline lookup yields CDR1 LGHNA and CDR2 YSLEER. This CDR3 has 15 amino acids. J gave up 3 bases and V 4 bases, and 7 bases lay outside the gene matches. The CDR3 bases are TGCGCCAGCAGCCCAACCGGGACAGGGTTCTACGAGCAGTACTTC. Translated: CASSPTGTGFYEQYF.

This chain connects TRBV10-3 to TRBJ2-7; 8 bases are a match to TRBD1. V gave up 8 bases and J gave up 5 bases; unmatched junction bases: 14. Germline V gives CDR1 ENHRY, CDR2 SYGVKD. The CDR3 runs 15 residues. Written as DNA, the CDR3 is TGTGCCATCGGTTCCACGGACAGGGTCAACCACGAGCAGTACTTC. This encodes CAIGSTDRVNHEQYF.

The gene calls are TRBV24-1 and TRBJ1-4; 8 bases fit TRBD1. Germline V CDR1 and CDR2: KGHDR, SFDVKD. CDR3 length: 15 amino acids. V lost 2 bases to trimming and J lost 8 bases; unmatched junction nucleotides: 6. CDR3 amino acids: CATSDSGQGGEKLFF. DNA for the CDR3: TGTGCCACCAGTGATTCCGGACAGGGAGGGGAAAAACTGTTTTTT.

This rearrangement joins TRBV7-9 to TRBJ1-5; 9 nucleotides align to TRBD1. This CDR3 comprises 15 residues. CDR1 and CDR2 from the germline V gene are SEHNR and FQNEAQ (reference sequence). Germline trimming cut 3 bases from V and 5 bases from J; bases unmatched to any gene: 5. CDR3 DNA: TGTGCCAGCAGCTTCACCGGGACAGGGCATCAGCCCCAGCATTTT. Translated, it gives CASSFTGTGHQPQHF. The variable domain in full, completed from reference TRBV7-9 and TRBJ1-5, reads DTGVSQNPRHKITKRGQNVTFRCDPISEHNRLYWYRQTLGQGPEFLTYFQNEAQLEKSRLLSDRFSAERPKGSFSTLEIQRTEQGDSAMYLCASSFTGTGHQPQHFGDGTRLSIL.

This sequence joins TRBV20-1 and TRBJ1-5; no clear D. The CDR3 spans 14 residues. Deletions cut 6 bases from V and 0 bases from J, with 12 bases between. From germline, CDR1 is DFQATT and CDR2 SNEGSKA (reference sequence). In DNA, the CDR3 is TGCAGTGCAACGGAAGGTGATAGCAATCAGCCCCAGCATTTT. Translated, it gives CSATEGDSNQPQHF.

The V gene is TRBV19, the J gene TRBJ1-1; no definite D call. The germline V gene has CDR1 LNHDA and CDR2 SQIVND (reference sequence). The length of the CDR3 is 10 residues. The V end was cut by 11 bases, the J end by 1 base, with 5 bases between. CDR3 nucleotides: TGTGCCGCCGGGAACACTGAAGCTTTCTTT. Translated, it gives CAAGNTEAFF. Together with reference TRBV19 and TRBJ1-1, the CDR3 gives the full variable domain: DGGITQSPKYLFRKEGQNVTLSCEQNLNHDAMYWYRQDPGQGLRLIYYSQIVNDFQKGDIAEGYSVSREKKESFPLTVTSAQKNPTAFYLCAAGNTEAFFGQGTRLTVV.

The chain is built from TRBV9 and TRBJ2-1, with D possibly matching TRBD2 (6 bases). V dropped 5 bases and J dropped 3 bases, with 15 bases sitting between them. The germline V gene encodes CDR1 SGDLS and CDR2 YYNGEE. The CDR3 extends over 15 amino acids. For the CDR3, the DNA is TGTGCCAGCAGTTCTTCCGGGACTGGCTACAATGAGCAGTTCTTC. Translated: CASSSSGTGYNEQFF.

Only one count was recorded for this clonotype. The V and J genes are TRBV16 and TRBJ1-5, with D unresolved. The CDR3 contains 16 residues. With 2 bases removed from V and 0 bases from J, the gap between germline ends came to 11 bases. The germline V gene has CDR1 KGHSY and CDR2 FQNENV. CDR3 sequence: CASSQVSEYSNQPQHF. The CDR3 DNA is TGTGCCAGCAGCCAAGTTTCAGAATATAGCAATCAGCCCCAGCATTTT.

The chain joins TRBV27 to TRBJ1-5; 8 nucleotides line up with TRBD1. The CDR3 is 15 amino acids. CDR1 and CDR2 (germline): MNHEY, SMNVEV (reference sequence). The ends lost 1 base at V and 4 bases at J; junction bases unmatched: 3. The CDR3 nucleotides are TGTGCCAGCAGTTTATTTCAGGGGGCAAATCAGCCCCAGCATTTT. It codes for CASSLFQGANQPQHF.

The chain links TRBV27 to TRBJ1-2; D remains unclear. V was trimmed by 6 bases and J by 4 bases, leaving 9 bases between them. The CDR3 has 12 residues. Germline assignment: CDR1 MNHEY and CDR2 SMNVEV (reference sequence). The CDR3 DNA reads TGTGCCAGCAGGGAGGGTACCTATGGCTACACCTTC. Translating gives CASREGTYGYTF.

This clonotype appeared a single time. J is TRBJ1-6 and V is TRBV20-1; no firm D call. Germline loops: CDR1 DFQATT, CDR2 SNEGSKA (reference sequence). The CDR3 length is 10 residues. V was trimmed by 6 bases and J by 9 bases, leaving 6 bases between them. The chain's CDR3 is CSAGVSPLHF. CDR3 DNA: TGCAGTGCCGGGGTTTCACCCCTCCACTTT.

This chain joins TRBV14 and TRBJ2-1; no reliable D call. The CDR3 covers 16 residues. V lost 4 bases to trimming and J lost 0 bases, with 13 bases between them. Germline CDR1 reads SGHDN; CDR2 reads FVKESK. The chain's CDR3 is CASSRGTVSSYNEQFF. CDR3 DNA sequence: TGTGCCAGCAGCCGGGGAACGGTGAGCTCCTACAATGAGCAGTTCTTC.

In nucleotides, the CDR3 is TGTGCCAGCAGTTCCCGGGGAGCGGGGGTGGGGGAGACCCAGTACTTC. Its translation: CASSSRGAGVGETQYF. The chain uses TRBV27 and TRBJ2-5; 8 bases match TRBD2. V dropped 4 bases and J dropped 5; count of bases not matched to a gene: 12. This CDR3 contains 16 residues. The germline gives CDR1 MNHEY, CDR2 SMNVEV (reference sequence).

The chain joins TRBV7-9 to TRBJ1-4; no firm D call. The CDR3 loop spans 13 amino acids. CDR1 and CDR2 (germline): SEHNR, FQNEAQ (reference sequence). With 7 bases removed from V and 6 bases from J, the gap between germline ends came to 12 bases. The CDR3 region has the DNA TGTGCCAGCAACCGGCCAGGATATGAAAAACTGTTTTTT. Amino acids: CASNRPGYEKLFF.

The chain joins TRBV4-2 to TRBJ2-5, with D hard to call. Trimming pared 1 base from V and 7 bases from J, leaving 4 bases between. The CDR3 contains 11 residues. CDR1 is LGHNA and CDR2 is YNFKEQ in the germline V gene. The CDR3 loop reads CASSQGPTQYF. CDR3 nucleotides: TGTGCCAGCAGCCAAGGGCCGACCCAGTACTTC.

The chain joins TRBV7-6 to TRBJ2-3; no reliable D call. V gave up 5 bases and J gave up 2 bases, with 14 bases separating them. This CDR3 region has 15 residues. Germline CDR1 SGHVS, CDR2 FNYEAQ. Here the CDR3 reads CASSPSRRATDTQYF. The CDR3 DNA follows: TGTGCCAGCAGCCCCTCTAGGCGCGCCACAGATACGCAGTATTTT.

This chain joins TRBV21-1 and TRBJ2-5; the DNA was not used to check the table's D call, TRBD2. TRBV21-1 is flagged as a pseudogene. The CDR3 consists of 16 residues. The CDR3 loop reads CASSNSLAGGQETQYF. The DNA for the CDR3 is TGTGCCAGCAGCAACTCACTAGCGGGGGGGCAAGAGACCCAGTACTTC.

The V call is TRBV7-9, the J call TRBJ2-2; D may be TRBD1 (5 bases). The V end was cut by 6 bases, the J end by 4 bases, with 12 bases between. This CDR3 comprises 14 residues. Germline lookup yields CDR1 SEHNR and CDR2 FQNEAQ (reference sequence). The CDR3 bases are TGTGCCAGCAGACCCCAGGGATTCACCGGGGAGCTGTTTTTT. Translation gives CASRPQGFTGELFF.

The J gene is TRBJ1-3, the V gene TRBV9; possible D gene TRBD1, 6 bases. This CDR3 contains 14 residues. Trimming took 3 bases from V and 4 from J, leaving 11 bases between them. Germline V lookup: CDR1 SGDLS, CDR2 YYNGEE. CDR3 amino acids: CASSAFRGGNTIYF. The CDR3 nucleotides are TGTGCCAGCAGCGCCTTCAGGGGAGGAAACACCATATATTTT.

This clonotype appeared once. The genes are TRBV19 and TRBJ2-7; D gene unclear. V dropped 2 bases and J dropped 4 bases, with 12 bases sitting between them. The CDR3 is 14 residues long. Germline V gives CDR1 LNHDA, CDR2 SQIVND (reference sequence). CDR3 coding DNA: TGTGCCAGTAGTATATCGACCCCCTTTTACGAGCAGTACTTC. Its protein is CASSISTPFYEQYF.

This chain joins TRBV20-1 and TRBJ2-1; D might be TRBD2 (6 bases). The CDR3 consists of 15 residues. V was shortened by 4 bases and J by 3 bases, with 16 bases between the two germline ends. Per the germline V gene, CDR1 is DFQATT and CDR2 is SNEGSKA (reference sequence). CDR3 DNA sequence: TGCAGTGCTATTCCCCGGGACTGGGGCTACAATGAGCAGTTCTTC. It translates to CSAIPRDWGYNEQFF.

The J gene is TRBJ1-1, the V gene TRBV6-2 or TRBV6-3; D gene unclear. From germline, CDR1 is MNHEY and CDR2 SVGEGT. V lost 2 bases and J 7 bases, leaving 8 bases between the germline ends. This CDR3 is 12 amino acids long. CDR3 bases: TGTGCCAGCAGTTACCTCGCCCATGAAGCTTTCTTT. It specifies CASSYLAHEAFF.

V is TRBV5-6 and J is TRBJ1-1; perhaps TRBD1 as D (6 bases). Looked up from germline, CDR1 is SGHDT and CDR2 is YYEEEE. CDR3 size: 13 residues. Trimming shortened V by 6 bases and J by 4 bases, and 13 bases separated the two germline ends. CDR3 sequence (DNA): TGTGCCAGCAATCCCCAAGGGGGCACTGAAGCTTTCTTT. It is translated as CASNPQGGTEAFF.

The chain couples TRBV4-2 to TRBJ2-1, with D perhaps matching TRBD2 (5 bases). Germline assignment: CDR1 LGHNA and CDR2 YNFKEQ. The CDR3 runs 14 residues. Between the trimmed V and J ends, which lost 0 bases and 8 bases, there was a span of 11 bases. The CDR3 region is CASSQDPYGDEQFF. CDR3 DNA sequence: TGTGCCAGCAGCCAAGACCCGTACGGGGATGAGCAGTTCTTC.